A selection of T cell receptor beta chains follows, all from one sample in a study of blood T cell repertoires in COVID-19. Assay used: immunoSEQ multiplex PCR; TCRdb lists only in-frame clones, some missing. The table shows fewer than 450,000 clones, with 80% to 90% occurring only once. Sequencing input: peripheral blood. Receptors were obtained from a woman in her forties or fifties with COVID-19, enrolled during active disease. Each CDR3 is given with its conserved first and last residue. The D gene is left open where the match is weak. Expanded clones are given a class, and other clones once, few, many or no size at all.

CDR3 DNA,CDR3 protein,V gene,D gene,clone size,J gene
TGTGCCACCAGCGTAGAGGTGGGGGCCACCTACGAGCAGTACTTC,CATSVEVGATYEQYF,TRBV15,-,-,TRBJ2-7
TGTGCCAGCAGCGTTGGACAGGGATCCTACAATGAGCAGTTCTTC,CASSVGQGSYNEQFF,TRBV9,TRBD1,-,TRBJ2-1
TGCGCCAGCAGCCACGGACAGGGCTCCTACAATGAGCAGTTCTTC,CASSHGQGSYNEQFF,TRBV4-1,TRBD1,-,TRBJ2-1
TGCGCCAGCAGCGACGGGACAGGGGTAGCCTACGAGCAGTACTTC,CASSDGTGVAYEQYF,TRBV5-1,TRBD1,-,TRBJ2-7
TGTGCCAGCAGTGACAGACAGGGGGTGAACACTGAAGCTTTCTTT,CASSDRQGVNTEAFF,TRBV6-1,TRBD1,-,TRBJ1-1
TGCGCCAGCAGCTTGGATGCAGGCAGCTCCTACGAGCAGTACTTC,CASSLDAGSSYEQYF,TRBV5-1,-,once,TRBJ2-7
TGTGCCAGCAGCCAAGAACACCGAAACACCGGGGAGCTGTTTTTT,CASSQEHRNTGELFF,TRBV3-1/TRBV3-2,-,-,TRBJ2-2
TGTGCCAGCAGTGGGGCAGGGGGTTTTATTACCACTGAAGCTTTCTTT,CASSGAGGFITTEAFF,TRBV6-1,TRBD1,many,TRBJ1-1
TGTGCCAGCAGCCTCCGGAGTGATGGAAAACTGTTTTTT,CASSLRSDGKLFF,TRBV27,-,-,TRBJ1-4
TGTGCCAGCAGCCACCAGACAGGGGACGGCTACACCTTC,CASSHQTGDGYTF,TRBV7-9,TRBD1,-,TRBJ1-2
TGTGCCAGCAGTTACTCCGGGACACTTAGCAATCAGCCCCAGCATTTT,CASSYSGTLSNQPQHF,TRBV6-5,-,-,TRBJ1-5
TGTGCCAGCAGCTTAAAGCTCGGGACAGTTACATCCAACTATGGCTACACCTTC,CASSLKLGTVTSNYGYTF,TRBV13,TRBD1,-,TRBJ1-2
TGCGCCAGCAGCCAAGATCGATCGGGACTAGCGGGTACCCAAGAGACCCAGTACTTC,CASSQDRSGLAGTQETQYF,TRBV4-3,TRBD2,-,TRBJ2-5
TGTGCCAGCAGCGTGGGAAGCGGGGGACCCTTTAGCAATCAGCCCCAGCATTTT,CASSVGSGGPFSNQPQHF,TRBV9,-,few,TRBJ1-5
TGTGCCAGCAGCACTGAACTGGGCAGCACTGAAGCTTTCTTT,CASSTELGSTEAFF,TRBV6-4,-,-,TRBJ1-1
TGTGCCAGCCGTTTAACAGGGGGACCTGGAAACACCATATATTTT,CASRLTGGPGNTIYF,TRBV6-5,TRBD1,-,TRBJ1-3
TGTGCCACCAGCAGAGGCAGAGGCCAGACAGAAGAGACCCAGTACTTC,CATSRGRGQTEETQYF,TRBV15,-,-,TRBJ2-5
TGTGCCAGCAGCTTAGGAACGATCATGAGTTCACCCCTCCACTTT,CASSLGTIMSSPLHF,TRBV7-4,-,-,TRBJ1-6
TGTGCCAGCAGCTTAGATGGGGAACGGGGTGAGCAGTTCTTC,CASSLDGERGEQFF,TRBV11-1,-,-,TRBJ2-1
TGTGCCAGTACCGATGACAGGGTTGGGGAGACCCAGTACTTC,CASTDDRVGETQYF,TRBV19,TRBD1,-,TRBJ2-5
TGCGCCAGCAGCTTTACAGGGGGTTCGAACACCGGGGAGCTGTTTTTT,CASSFTGGSNTGELFF,TRBV5-1,TRBD1,-,TRBJ2-2
TGTGCCTGGAGTCACTTATATGGCTACACCTTC,CAWSHLYGYTF,TRBV30,-,-,TRBJ1-2
TGTGCCAGCAGTTTCAGGGGGGCTCAGCCCCAGCATTTT,CASSFRGAQPQHF,TRBV6-5,TRBD1,-,TRBJ1-5
TGTGCCAGCAGCCCAGACAGGGGAGGAGGAAACACCATATATTTT,CASSPDRGGGNTIYF,TRBV7-2,TRBD1,-,TRBJ1-3
TGTGCCAGCAGTTCGCGACTGGCCCTAGCCAAAAACATTCAGTACTTC,CASSSRLALAKNIQYF,TRBV27,-,-,TRBJ2-4
TGCAGCGTAAGGAACAGGGACAATGAAAAACTGTTTTTT,CSVRNRDNEKLFF,TRBV29-1,-,-,TRBJ1-4
TGTGCCTGGAGTCAGGGTTTGTACGAGCAGTACTTC,CAWSQGLYEQYF,TRBV30,-,once,TRBJ2-7
TGTGCCAGCAGCCAAGTCGGGACAGGGGAGGGCGGCTACACCTTC,CASSQVGTGEGGYTF,TRBV3-1/TRBV3-2,TRBD1,-,TRBJ1-2
TGTGCCAGCAGCTCGCAAAGTCAGGGTGTAGATACGCAGTATTTT,CASSSQSQGVDTQYF,TRBV7-6,-,-,TRBJ2-3
TGCGCCAGCAGTGGGGGACTAGCGGGAGATAGGAATGAGCAGTTCTTC,CASSGGLAGDRNEQFF,TRBV10-1,TRBD2,-,TRBJ2-1
TGCGCCAGCAGCTCGAAAAGCGGGAGTAGTTCAGATACGCAGTATTTT,CASSSKSGSSSDTQYF,TRBV5-1,TRBD2,-,TRBJ2-3
TGCGCCAGCACCCTAGCGGGGGGAGACACCGGGGAGCTGTTTTTT,CASTLAGGDTGELFF,TRBV5-1,TRBD2,-,TRBJ2-2
TGCGCCAGCAGCTCGATGGACAAGAACACTGAAGCTTTCTTT,CASSSMDKNTEAFF,TRBV5-1,-,-,TRBJ1-1
TGTGCCTGGACTCTCCCCGGGACAGGGGGGGGCAAAAACATTCAGTACTTC,CAWTLPGTGGGKNIQYF,TRBV30,TRBD1,once,TRBJ2-4
TGTGCCAGCAGTTCCGGACAGGGGGATGAAAAACTGTTTTTT,CASSSGQGDEKLFF,TRBV27,TRBD1,-,TRBJ1-4
TGTGCCAGCAGCTTAGAGTCCAATTTAGCACCCCTCGAGCAGTACTTC,CASSLESNLAPLEQYF,TRBV7-2,-,once,TRBJ2-7
TGTGCCAGCAGCGTAGCGGTCGGGAGCTCCTACAATGAGCAGTTCTTC,CASSVAVGSSYNEQFF,TRBV9,-,-,TRBJ2-1
TGTGCCAGCAGGCCCCGGGAGCTCGGGTACAATGAGCAGTTCTTC,CASRPRELGYNEQFF,TRBV6-5,-,-,TRBJ2-1
TGTGCCAGCACCGCCGGCGGGGGTAATAATTCACCCCTCCACTTT,CASTAGGGNNSPLHF,TRBV6-4,-,-,TRBJ1-6
TGTGCCAGCAGACTTTTAGCCAAAAACATTCAGTACTTC,CASRLLAKNIQYF,TRBV2,-,once,TRBJ2-4
TGCAGCGTTGACCTGACTAGCGGGTTCTACAATGAGCAGTTCTTC,CSVDLTSGFYNEQFF,TRBV29-1,TRBD2,-,TRBJ2-1
TGTGCCACCAGTGACTCCGACAGGGGGCCGAACACCGGGGAGCTGTTTTTT,CATSDSDRGPNTGELFF,TRBV24-1,TRBD1,-,TRBJ2-2
TGTGCCAGCAGCTTATACTCGGGGGGGCCGCTCGGGGATACGCAGTATTTT,CASSLYSGGPLGDTQYF,TRBV3-1/TRBV3-2,TRBD2,once,TRBJ2-3
TGCAGCGTTCGGACTAGCGGAGTTTACGAGCAGTACTTC,CSVRTSGVYEQYF,TRBV29-1,TRBD2,-,TRBJ2-7
TGTGCCAGCAGCGTACAGGTTTTAGCGGGAGGGCAAGAGACCCAGTACTTC,CASSVQVLAGGQETQYF,TRBV7-6,TRBD2,-,TRBJ2-5
TGTGCCAGTAGTAGGACATGGGACACTGAAGCTTTCTTT,CASSRTWDTEAFF,TRBV19,-,-,TRBJ1-1
TGTGCCAGCAGCTTAGCGGGGTCTGGACACCAGCCCCAGCATTTT,CASSLAGSGHQPQHF,TRBV7-6,-,-,TRBJ1-5
TGTGCCTGGAGCAGACAGGACTTCTCCTACAATGAGCAGTTCTTC,CAWSRQDFSYNEQFF,TRBV30,-,-,TRBJ2-1
TGTGCCTTGACTAGTTCCTCCTACGAGCAGTACTTC,CALTSSSYEQYF,TRBV30,-,few,TRBJ2-7
TGCGCCAGCAGTGAGCCTTTCGGAGGTCGGGCCGGCACAGATACGCAGTATTTT,CASSEPFGGRAGTDTQYF,TRBV10-1,-,-,TRBJ2-3
TGCGCCAGCAGCCAAGCGACAGCCCTTGGGGAAAAACTGTTTTTT,CASSQATALGEKLFF,TRBV4-1,-,-,TRBJ1-4
TGTGCCAGCTCACCTCGGACAGGGAGCTCCTACGAGCAGTACTTC,CASSPRTGSSYEQYF,TRBV18,TRBD1,few,TRBJ2-7
TGTGCCAGCAGCCCAGGGACTAGCGGCACCTACAATGAGCAGTTCTTC,CASSPGTSGTYNEQFF,TRBV7-9,TRBD2,-,TRBJ2-1
TGTGCCAGCTCACCACCGACAGGGGAAGCTTTAGAGCAGTACTTC,CASSPPTGEALEQYF,TRBV18,TRBD1,-,TRBJ2-7
TGTGCCAGCAGCTTAGACCAGCGCGGGAGGGGGGATAGGGAGCAGTTCTTC,CASSLDQRGRGDREQFF,TRBV7-2,TRBD2,-,TRBJ2-1
TGCAGTGCTAGTTCGGTCCTTTCTTCCTACGAGCAGTACTTC,CSASSVLSSYEQYF,TRBV20-1,-,-,TRBJ2-7
TGTGCCAGCAGTTACTTGGGCAGGGGTACTTACGAGCAGTACTTC,CASSYLGRGTYEQYF,TRBV6-2/TRBV6-3,-,-,TRBJ2-7
TGTGCCAGCAGTGACGGGTCCTACAATGAGCAGTTCTTC,CASSDGSYNEQFF,TRBV2,-,once,TRBJ2-1
TGTGCCAGCAGCGCGTACCAGGGCCGGGATGAAAAACTGTTTTTT,CASSAYQGRDEKLFF,TRBV11-2,-,-,TRBJ1-4
TGTGCCAGCAGCCCCGGGCAGGGTCCGAATACGCAGTATTTT,CASSPGQGPNTQYF,TRBV7-3,-,-,TRBJ2-3